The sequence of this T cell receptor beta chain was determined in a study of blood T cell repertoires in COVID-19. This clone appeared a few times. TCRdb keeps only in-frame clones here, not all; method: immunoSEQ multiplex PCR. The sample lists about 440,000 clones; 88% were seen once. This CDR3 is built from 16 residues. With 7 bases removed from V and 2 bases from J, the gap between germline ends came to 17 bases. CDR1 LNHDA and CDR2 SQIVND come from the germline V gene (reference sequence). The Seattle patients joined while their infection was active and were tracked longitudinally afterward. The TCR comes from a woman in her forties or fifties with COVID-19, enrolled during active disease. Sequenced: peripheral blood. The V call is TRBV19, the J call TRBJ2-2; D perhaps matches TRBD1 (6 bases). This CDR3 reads CASTSLGTTNTGELFF. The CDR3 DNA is TGTGCCAGTACCTCGCTGGGGACAACTAACACCGGGGAGCTGTTTTTT.